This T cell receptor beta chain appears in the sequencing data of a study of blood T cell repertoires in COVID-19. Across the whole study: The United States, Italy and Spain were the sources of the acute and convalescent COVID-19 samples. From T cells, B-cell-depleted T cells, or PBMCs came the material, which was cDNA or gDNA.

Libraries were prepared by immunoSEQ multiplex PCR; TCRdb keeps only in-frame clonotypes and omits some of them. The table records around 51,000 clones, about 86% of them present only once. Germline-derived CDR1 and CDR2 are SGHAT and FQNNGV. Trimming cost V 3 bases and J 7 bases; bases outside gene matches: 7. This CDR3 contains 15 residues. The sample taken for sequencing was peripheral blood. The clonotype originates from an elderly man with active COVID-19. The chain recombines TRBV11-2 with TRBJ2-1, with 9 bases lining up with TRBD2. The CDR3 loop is CASSLGSGRSNEQFF. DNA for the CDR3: TGTGCCAGCAGCTTGGGTAGCGGGAGATCAAATGAGCAGTTCTTC.